These T cell receptor beta chains were read from a single sample in a study of shared clonotypes between healthy human individuals. The assay was immunoSEQ multiplex PCR, and TCRdb's table has in-frame clones only and misses some. Altogether around 1,900,000 clones are present, just over 90% being singletons, with the ten largest covering more than 1.5%. Sequenced: naive CD8+ T cells from PBMCs. Receptors were obtained from a young man in good health. Some clones in this sample may be carry-over from other donors' samples. The CDR3 runs from the conserved cysteine through the conserved F or W. Each record gives: D gene, V gene, clone size, J gene, CDR3 protein, CDR3 DNA. The D gene is left open where the match is weak. Only some rows state a clone size, as once, few, many or a class for expanded clones.

.,TRBV7-8,.,TRBJ1-2,CASSLAGHTGYTF,TGTGCCAGCAGCTTAGCGGGACATACGGGCTACACCTTC
.,TRBV10-2,.,TRBJ2-7,CASSEGGEQYF,TGCGCCAGCAGTGAAGGCGGCGAGCAGTACTTC
TRBD1,TRBV4-1,.,TRBJ2-1,CASSQLQGELGEQFF,TGCGCCAGCAGCCAACTTCAGGGGGAGTTGGGTGAGCAGTTCTTC
TRBD1,TRBV5-6,.,TRBJ1-4,CASSFGTGNLEKLFF,TGTGCCAGCAGCTTTGGGACAGGGAATTTGGAAAAACTGTTTTTT
.,TRBV7-9,.,TRBJ2-3,CASSLRDLGSTDTQYF,TGTGCCAGCAGCTTAAGGGATTTAGGGAGCACAGATACGCAGTATTTT
.,TRBV7-9,.,TRBJ1-1,CASSGGATGVLSTEAFF,TGTGCCAGCAGCGGGGGAGCTACGGGGGTTTTGAGCACTGAAGCTTTCTTT
.,TRBV28,.,TRBJ2-7,CASSSVYGGGSPYEQYF,TGTGCCAGCAGTTCGGTTTATGGGGGGGGCTCGCCCTACGAGCAGTACTTC
.,TRBV25-1,once,TRBJ1-2,CASSEEAGFGYTF,TGTGCCAGCAGTGAAGAGGCGGGCTTTGGCTACACCTTC
.,TRBV4-3,.,TRBJ1-1,CASSQDRDSRNTEAFF,TGCGCCAGCAGCCAAGATCGTGACTCGCGGAACACTGAAGCTTTCTTT
.,TRBV9,.,TRBJ1-4,CASSEQGRGNEKLFF,TGTGCCAGCAGCGAGCAGGGTAGAGGTAATGAAAAACTGTTTTTT
.,TRBV30,.,TRBJ1-2,CAWSHLPALSSNYGYTF,TGTGCCTGGAGTCATTTGCCGGCGCTGAGTTCTAACTATGGCTACACCTTC
.,TRBV2,.,TRBJ2-1,CASKVGGTYNEQFF,TGTGCCAGCAAAGTCGGCGGAACCTACAATGAGCAGTTCTTC
.,TRBV28,.,TRBJ2-7,CASSLRRAPEQYF,TGTGCCAGCAGTTTAAGGCGGGCGCCGGAGCAGTACTTC
TRBD2,TRBV29-1,once,TRBJ2-5,CSARTSGRGTQYF,TGCAGCGCCCGGACTAGCGGACGTGGTACCCAGTACTTC
.,TRBV7-2,.,TRBJ2-6,CASSARAVAGANVLTF,TGTGCCAGCAGCGCCCGGGCAGTCGCTGGGGCCAACGTCCTGACTTTC
.,TRBV11-2,.,TRBJ2-4,CASSFGENIQYF,TGTGCCAGCAGCTTCGGGGAAAACATTCAGTACTTC
.,TRBV4-3,.,TRBJ2-2,CASALSEETGELFF,TGCGCCAGCGCCCTCTCCGAAGAAACCGGGGAGCTGTTTTTT
.,TRBV27,.,TRBJ2-7,CASSLKLRENHEQYF,TGTGCCAGCAGTTTGAAGCTCCGAGAGAACCACGAGCAGTACTTC
.,TRBV11-2,.,TRBJ2-7,CASSSPRGGTRVYEQYF,TGTGCCAGCAGCTCCCCTAGGGGGGGGACACGGGTCTACGAGCAGTACTTC
.,TRBV2,.,TRBJ2-2,CASTPPPGTGELFF,TGTGCCAGCACCCCACCCCCTGGGACCGGGGAGCTGTTTTTT
TRBD2,TRBV27,.,TRBJ2-7,CASSLTSGTRPLSSYEQYF,TGTGCCAGCAGTTTAACCTCCGGGACTAGGCCGTTGAGCTCCTACGAGCAGTACTTC
.,TRBV28,.,TRBJ2-1,CATSQFVGESYNEQFF,TGTGCCACCTCTCAATTCGTGGGGGAATCCTACAATGAGCAGTTCTTC
.,TRBV19,.,TRBJ1-2,CASSIWAVDLPNYGYTF,TGTGCCAGTAGTATCTGGGCAGTCGACCTTCCTAACTATGGCTACACCTTC
.,TRBV2,.,TRBJ1-2,CASSARGPQNYGYTF,TGTGCCAGCAGTGCCAGGGGTCCCCAAAACTATGGCTACACCTTC
.,TRBV7-9,.,TRBJ2-4,CASSLVGAAPAKNIQYF,TGTGCCAGCAGCTTAGTCGGGGCGGCCCCAGCCAAAAACATTCAGTACTTC
.,TRBV27,.,TRBJ1-2,CASSSQNTYFYGYTF,TGTGCCAGCAGTTCCCAAAATACCTACTTCTATGGCTACACCTTC